This T cell receptor (beta chain) came from a study (dated by TCRdb to about 2016). Libraries were prepared through RT-PCR. Sequencing was performed on an Illumina MiSeq. TCRdb reanalyzed the raw reads on its own, using fastp at Q25 for trimming and MiXCR for clone calling, and kept in-frame beta chains. A single entry per CDR3 protein holds the most common genes and DNA from its merged rows. This sample has about 680,000 distinct CDR3 sequences in its table, and approximately 15% of those were observed once. Around 3.3% of the sample comes from the top ten. Trimming at the junction amounts to 7 bases on V and 3 bases on J, and the germline ends lie 4 bases apart. CDR1 and CDR2 were assigned from the germline V gene as MNHNS and SASEGT. Spanning cysteine to phenylalanine, the CDR3 consists of 11 amino acids. Only the CDR3 region is kept as DNA, spanning 33 bases read in frame from base 1. This clonotype was recorded many times. The specificity of this receptor is unknown. No much larger clonotype is one base removed from it; base qualities were not supplied.

Specimen: memory CD4+ T cells from blood. The sequence was collected from a female donor in good health, serving as a healthy control. This receptor chain uses TRBV6-1 and TRBJ1-5; no D gene is confidently identified. The encoded CDR3 is CASTNNQPQHF. The nucleotide sequence is TGTGCCAGCACCAACAATCAGCCCCAGCATTTT.